Below are 28 T cell receptor beta chains sequenced from a single sample in a study of cytomegalovirus exposure and HLA in healthy donors. Vbeta (60) and Jbeta (13) primers were used in the PCR. Measured with immunoSEQ multiplex PCR; TCRdb has only the in-frame clones, and not every one. The sample consists of about 180,000 clones, approximately 81% of them appearing once. The sequencing sample was made of PBMCs. These receptors were collected from a female donor in good health and CMV-seronegative.

This clone is a singleton in its sample. For the CDR3, the DNA is TGTGCCAGCAGTATTGGGACTAGCGGGCGGAATGAGCAGTTCTTC. Translation: CASSIGTSGRNEQFF. The V gene is TRBV6-5, the J gene TRBJ2-1, with 12 positions matching TRBD2. Germline V gene lookup returns CDR1 MNHEY and CDR2 SVGAGI. The CDR3 runs to 15 residues. With V trimmed by 5 bases and J by 7 bases, 6 bases remained unmatched.

The chain employs TRBV5-1 and TRBJ2-3, with D possibly TRBD1 on 6 matching bases. The CDR3 loop spans 14 amino acids. V was shortened by 2 bases and J by 1 base, with 8 bases between the two germline ends. Germline lookup yields CDR1 SGHRS and CDR2 YFSETQ. CDR3 residues: CASSLWTGTDTQYF. CDR3 nucleotides: TGCGCCAGCAGCTTATGGACAGGCACAGATACGCAGTATTTT. Variable domain in full (rest from reference TRBV5-1 and TRBJ2-3): KAGVTQTPRYLIKTRGQQVTLSCSPISGHRSVSWYQQTPGQGLQFLFEYFSETQRNKGNFPGRFSGRQFSNSRSEMNVSTLELGDSALYLCASSLWTGTDTQYFGPGTRLTVL.

The V call is TRBV7-2, the J call TRBJ2-7, with D possibly TRBD1 on 6 matching bases. The CDR3 loop spans 15 amino acids. Per germline, CDR1 SGHTA and CDR2 FQGNSA. Deletions cut 4 bases from V and 3 bases from J, with 16 bases between. The CDR3 reads CASSSQGGKVYEQYF. In nucleotides, the CDR3 is TGTGCCAGCAGCTCCCAAGGGGGTAAGGTCTACGAGCAGTACTTC.

This clone was recorded a few times. For the CDR3, the DNA is TGTGCCAGCAGCTTAGTGGACTATCAGCCCCAGCATTTT. Its protein product is CASSLVDYQPQHF. This rearrangement joins TRBV7-8 to TRBJ1-5; no definite D call. Germline values: CDR1 SGHVS, CDR2 FQNEAQ. The CDR3 is made up of 13 amino acids. Trimming removed 1 base from V and 5 bases from J, with 6 bases in between.

The table lists this clone with a few counts. The genes are TRBV7-2 and TRBJ2-7; perhaps TRBD2 as D (6 bases). Germline V CDR1 and CDR2: SGHTA, FQGNSA. There are 14 residues in the CDR3. Trimming shortened V by 2 bases and J by 0 bases, and 8 bases separated the two germline ends. In DNA, the CDR3 is TGTGCCAGCAGCTTAATTAGCGGCTCCTACGAGCAGTACTTC. The encoded protein is CASSLISGSYEQYF.

Points on this clone: The identical CDR3 is also encoded by other nucleotide sequences in the sample. The J gene is TRBJ1-5, the V gene TRBV27; a weak D match, TRBD1 (6 bases). V was pared by 5 bases and J by 0 bases, with 14 bases between. CDR1 is MNHEY and CDR2 is SMNVEV in the germline V gene (reference sequence). This CDR3 comprises 16 residues. CDR3 DNA: TGTGCCAGCAGTCCGCAGGGGACGTATAGCAATCAGCCCCAGCATTTT. As protein: CASSPQGTYSNQPQHF.

This clone occurred a few times. This rearrangement joins TRBV5-4 to TRBJ2-7; 8 nucleotides match TRBD2. The CDR3 covers 14 residues. The V and J ends lost 4 bases and 4 bases, in that order; junction bases with no gene match: 7. Germline lookup yields CDR1 SGHNT and CDR2 YYREEE (reference sequence). The CDR3 DNA reads TGTGCCAGCAGCCCGGGGGGGTTGGGGTACGAGCAGTACTTC. It specifies CASSPGGLGYEQYF.

The chain employs TRBV15 and TRBJ2-1; 9 bases are a match to TRBD1. The CDR3 loop spans 15 amino acids. Germline lookup yields CDR1 LNHNV and CDR2 YYDKDF (reference sequence). Trimming took 2 bases from V and 8 from J; bases not matched to a gene: 7. CDR3 coding DNA: TGTGCCACCAGCAGACCGGGACAGGGAAGATATGAGCAGTTCTTC. It is translated as CATSRPGQGRYEQFF.

Note on this clone: Other DNA sequences in this sample translate to the same CDR3. This chain connects TRBV4-3 to TRBJ2-7, with TRBD2 as a possible D gene (6 bases). Trimming removed 0 bases from V and 7 bases from J, with 19 bases in between. This CDR3 is built from 16 residues. Germline CDR1 is LGHNA and CDR2 is YSLEER. This CDR3 reads CASSQESSSLGGEQYF. In DNA form, the CDR3 reads TGCGCCAGCAGCCAAGAATCTTCGTCCTTGGGAGGAGAGCAGTACTTC.

The chain couples TRBV28 to TRBJ1-1; the D gene is possibly TRBD1 (6 bases). The CDR3 length is 14 residues. Trimming removed 6 bases from V and 5 bases from J, with 16 bases in between. Looked up from germline, CDR1 is MDHEN and CDR2 is SYDVKM. CDR3 nucleotides: TGTGCCAGCAGGTCAACAGGGATATGGACTGAAGCTTTCTTT. Its translation is CASRSTGIWTEAFF. Using reference TRBV28 and TRBJ1-1 for the parts outside the CDR3, the full variable domain is DVKVTQSSRYLVKRTGEKVFLECVQDMDHENMFWYRQDPGLGLRLIYFSYDVKMKEKGDIPEGYSVSREKKERFSLILESASTNQTSMYLCASRSTGIWTEAFFGQGTRLTVV.

The V and J genes are TRBV7-2 and TRBJ2-7; TRBD2 agrees at 11 bases. Unmatched junction bases numbered 3, after V lost 4 bases and J lost 1 base. CDR3 length: 15 residues. CDR1 is SGHTA, CDR2 FQGNSA, per germline. The CDR3 coding sequence is TGTGCCAGCAGCTGGAGGACTAGCGGGTCCTACGAGCAGTACTTC. Encoded protein: CASSWRTSGSYEQYF.

As for this clone: The same CDR3 arises from other DNA sequences in this sample as well. The V and J genes are TRBV18 and TRBJ2-5; 8 nucleotides agree with TRBD2. The V segment lost 3 bases and the J segment 4 bases; nucleotides outside the gene matches: 4. This CDR3 region has 14 residues. Germline V gene data show CDR1 as KGHSH and CDR2 as LQKENI. CDR3 coding DNA: TGTGCCAGCTCACCTCGGGGGGGCGGAGAGACCCAGTACTTC. It encodes CASSPRGGGETQYF.

This chain joins TRBV25-1 and TRBJ1-3, with D possibly being TRBD1 (5 bases). The germline gives CDR1 MGHDK, CDR2 SYGVNS. The CDR3 is made up of 14 amino acids. Trimming took 3 bases from V and 3 from J, leaving 9 bases between them. The CDR3 reads CASSDGGGGNTIYF. DNA for the CDR3: TGTGCCAGCAGTGACGGGGGTGGTGGAAACACCATATATTTT.

The chain combines TRBV28 with TRBJ1-1, with 8 bases that match TRBD1. Trimming cost V 7 bases and J 2 bases; bases outside gene matches: 12. The CDR3 length is 16 residues. Germline CDR1 reads MDHEN; CDR2 reads SYDVKM. CDR3 bases: TGTGCCAGCACATTATACGACAGGGGTAAAAACACTGAAGCTTTCTTT. Translated: CASTLYDRGKNTEAFF.

This rearrangement joins TRBV4-3 to TRBJ2-5; TRBD1 agrees at 8 bases. V shed 3 bases and J 4 bases; nucleotides not matched to a gene: 7. Germline V gene data show CDR1 as LGHNA and CDR2 as YSLEER. The CDR3 extends over 15 amino acids. The CDR3 DNA follows: TGCGCCAGCAGCCAGGCCTCCGGGACAGGAGAGACCCAGTACTTC. Amino acid sequence: CASSQASGTGETQYF.

This CDR3 reads CASSLLVQREQYF. The CDR3 DNA reads TGTGCCAGCAGCTTGCTGGTCCAGCGGGAGCAGTACTTC. This chain links TRBV5-5 with TRBJ2-7, with a tentative D call TRBD2 (5 bases). The CDR3 is made up of 13 amino acids. Germline CDR1 is SGHKS and CDR2 is YYEKEE (reference sequence). The ends were cut back, 1 base at V and 7 bases at J, with 12 bases in the middle.

V gene TRBV19 combines with J gene TRBJ1-1; maybe TRBD1 (5 bases). The V end lost 5 bases, the J end lost 4 bases, and 20 bases lay between the germline ends. CDR1 and CDR2 (germline): LNHDA, SQIVND (reference sequence). This CDR3 has 16 residues. The CDR3 protein is CASSGPRGTVGTEAFF. In DNA form, the CDR3 reads TGTGCCAGTAGTGGCCCTCGCGGGACGGTGGGCACTGAAGCTTTCTTT.

The chain couples TRBV9 to TRBJ1-3, with D unclear. CDR3 length: 14 residues. Germline V lookup: CDR1 SGDLS, CDR2 YYNGEE. V lost 0 bases to trimming and J lost 9 bases, with 13 bases between them. The CDR3 loop is CASSVGGSRGTIYF. DNA for the CDR3: TGTGCCAGCAGCGTAGGAGGGTCGCGTGGCACCATATATTTT.

A few counts support this clone. The rearrangement links TRBV7-2 to TRBJ2-1, with TRBD2 matching over 9 bases. The CDR3 runs to 15 residues. In germline, CDR1 is SGHTA, CDR2 FQGNSA. V dropped 1 base and J dropped 7; count of bases not matched to a gene: 5. This CDR3 reads CASSLVAGARNEQFF. DNA of the CDR3: TGTGCCAGCAGCTTAGTAGCGGGAGCCCGAAATGAGCAGTTCTTC.

This rearrangement joins TRBV4-1 to TRBJ2-3, with 8 nucleotides matching TRBD1. Germline trimming cut 4 bases from V and 2 bases from J; bases unmatched to any gene: 8. Looked up from germline, CDR1 is MGHRA and CDR2 is YSYEKL. The CDR3 spans 16 residues. As DNA, the CDR3 is TGCGCCAGCAGCCCCCAGCGGACAGGGATCACAGATACGCAGTATTTT. Translated: CASSPQRTGITDTQYF.

This clone has a handful of counts. The rearrangement uses TRBV11-2 and TRBJ1-1; a weak D match, TRBD1 (6 bases). Trimming removed 5 bases from V and 3 bases from J, with 16 bases in between. The germline V gene encodes CDR1 SGHAT and CDR2 FQNNGV. This CDR3 has 15 amino acids. CDR3 residues: CASSAGDLGDTEAFF. CDR3 bases: TGTGCCAGCAGCGCAGGGGATTTGGGGGACACTGAAGCTTTCTTT. Variable domain in full (rest from reference TRBV11-2 and TRBJ1-1): EAGVAQSPRYKIIEKRQSVAFWCNPISGHATLYWYQQILGQGPKLLIQFQNNGVVDDSQLPKDRFSAERLKGVDSTLKIQPAKLEDSAVYLCASSAGDLGDTEAFFGQGTRLTVV.

This clone was observed a single time. The chain carries TRBV19 and TRBJ1-1; 9 bases are shared with TRBD1. With V trimmed by 6 bases and J by 5 bases, 7 bases remained unmatched. This CDR3 has 14 amino acids. Germline CDR1 reads LNHDA; CDR2 reads SQIVND (reference sequence). The CDR3 coding sequence is TGTGCCAGTAGCAATGACAGGGGGGAAACTGAAGCTTTCTTT. It specifies CASSNDRGETEAFF.

This clone was seen a single time. This chain connects TRBV5-1 to TRBJ2-5; 8 bases map to TRBD2. The trim removed 4 bases at V and 4 bases at J, leaving 12 bases unmatched. The CDR3 has 16 amino acids. Germline assignment: CDR1 SGHRS and CDR2 YFSETQ. The CDR3 coding sequence is TGCGCCAGCAGCCCCTCTCGGGGGGGGCGTGGAGAGACCCAGTACTTC. This sequence encodes CASSPSRGGRGETQYF.

The chain recombines TRBV19 with TRBJ1-2; 9 positions agree with TRBD1. V lost 7 bases to trimming and J lost 2 bases; unmatched junction nucleotides: 5. The CDR3 covers 14 residues. Per the germline V gene, CDR1 is LNHDA and CDR2 is SQIVND (reference sequence). The CDR3, as DNA: TGTGCCAGTATCCAGGGACAGGGAAACTATGGCTACACCTTC. It translates to CASIQGQGNYGYTF.

The chain joins TRBV18 to TRBJ1-6; 11 bases fit TRBD1. The CDR3 sequence is 16 residues long. Trimming removed 2 bases from V and 7 bases from J; junction bases left unmatched: 4. Germline V gene data show CDR1 as KGHSH and CDR2 as LQKENI. The CDR3 sequence: CASSPSGQGANSPLHF. In DNA, the CDR3 is TGTGCCAGCTCACCATCCGGACAGGGGGCAAATTCACCCCTCCACTTT.

This clone was counted a few times. This chain links TRBV5-1 with TRBJ1-1; 12 positions agree with TRBD1. This CDR3 has 17 amino acids. The germline CDR1 and CDR2 sequences are SGHRS and YFSETQ. After removal of 3 bases from V and 0 bases from J, the junction contained 6 bases not matched to a gene. The DNA of the CDR3 is TGCGCCAGCAGCTCGGGACAGGGGGCTTTTCTGAACACTGAAGCTTTCTTT. It specifies CASSSGQGAFLNTEAFF.

J is TRBJ1-1 and V is TRBV7-2; D unclear. V dropped 2 bases and J dropped 7 bases, with 8 bases sitting between them. Germline CDR1 reads SGHTA; CDR2 reads FQGNSA. There are 12 residues in the CDR3. Here the CDR3 reads CASSLPGVEAFF. CDR3 DNA sequence: TGTGCCAGCAGCTTACCCGGGGTTGAAGCTTTCTTT.

The V gene is TRBV7-2, the J gene TRBJ2-3; 10 nucleotides line up with TRBD2. Germline V gene sequence: CDR1 SGHTA, CDR2 FQGNSA. The CDR3 extends over 13 amino acids. The V gene end was trimmed by 10 bases and the J gene end by 1 base; junction bases not matched to a gene: 2. The CDR3: CATGTSGTDTQYF. The CDR3 DNA follows: TGTGCCACGGGGACTAGCGGCACAGATACGCAGTATTTT.